This TCR beta chain stems from a study of regulatory T cells in long-lasting Graves disease. This clonotype has a handful of counts. For TCR beta, libraries came from iRepertoire HTBI primers and Arm-PCR of CDR3 regions. TCRdb called the multiplex PCR reads again in MiXCR, with one record for every CDR3 protein. The sample lists around 510,000 distinct CDR3 sequences; 20% to 25% were seen once. Sample time point: persistent/refractory GD, antithyroid drugs over 5 years with positive TRAb. The TCR library was prepared using RNA isolated from PBMCs. The TCR originated in a female donor with Graves disease. The sample was peripheral blood mononuclear cells (PBMCs), taken when the disease was refractory, from a patient treated with antithyroid drugs.

In nucleotides, the CDR3 is TGCAGCGTCGGACTAGCGGGAAAGCAGTTCTTC. Its protein product is CSVGLAGKQFF. The V and J genes are TRBV29-1 and TRBJ2-1; 12 bases line up with TRBD2. The CDR3 loop spans 11 amino acids. From germline, CDR1 is SQVTM and CDR2 ANQGSEA. V lost 6 bases to trimming and J lost 11 bases; unmatched junction nucleotides: 2.